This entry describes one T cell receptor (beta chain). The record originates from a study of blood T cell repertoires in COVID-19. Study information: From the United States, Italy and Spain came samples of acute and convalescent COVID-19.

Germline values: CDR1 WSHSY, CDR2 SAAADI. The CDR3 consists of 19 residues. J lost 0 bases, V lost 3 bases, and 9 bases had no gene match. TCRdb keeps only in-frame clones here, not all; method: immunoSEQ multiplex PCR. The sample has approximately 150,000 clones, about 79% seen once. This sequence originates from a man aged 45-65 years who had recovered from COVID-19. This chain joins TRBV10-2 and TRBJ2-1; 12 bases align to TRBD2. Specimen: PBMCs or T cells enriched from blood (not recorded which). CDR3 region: CASSEHGLAGSYSYNEQFF. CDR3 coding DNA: TGCGCCAGCAGTGAACATGGACTAGCGGGGTCATACTCCTACAATGAGCAGTTCTTC.